This entry concerns a single T cell receptor beta chain. What it binds is not known. The PCR employed 60 Vbeta primers together with 13 Jbeta primers. Generated by immunoSEQ multiplex PCR, the TCRdb table keeps only in-frame clones and is missing some. The sample consists of roughly 98,000 clones, about 80% of them appearing once. These data come from a study of cytomegalovirus exposure and HLA in healthy donors. Whole-study results and caveats: The authors judged a highly shared variant cluster likely a sequencing artifact. According to a later analysis, most TCR beta chains associated with CMV appeared HLA-restricted. The authors reported that TCR beta sequences could predict HLA-A and HLA-B alleles. These predictions were accurate for most subjects in the first cohort.

V was trimmed by 2 bases and J by 3 bases, leaving 12 bases between them. Per germline, CDR1 SGHRS and CDR2 YFSETQ. The CDR3 has 14 amino acids. The TCR sequence derives from a man aged 40-49 years in good health and CMV-seronegative. The rearrangement uses TRBV5-1 and TRBJ2-7; perhaps TRBD1 as D (6 bases). Material: PBMCs. The CDR3 bases are TGCGCCAGCAGCTTACAGGGATTTAGCTACGAGCAGTACTTC. Encoded protein: CASSLQGFSYEQYF. Full variable domain (missing parts from reference TRBV5-1 and TRBJ2-7): KAGVTQTPRYLIKTRGQQVTLSCSPISGHRSVSWYQQTPGQGLQFLFEYFSETQRNKGNFPGRFSGRQFSNSRSEMNVSTLELGDSALYLCASSLQGFSYEQYFGPGTRLTVT.